Each of the 5 T cell receptor beta chains below was sequenced from the same sample in a study of shared clonotypes between healthy human individuals. As defined, naive CD8 cells were CD45RO-negative and positively selected for CCR7, with terminally differentiated effector memory CD45RA+ cells excluded. The data were produced by immunoSEQ multiplex PCR, yet TCRdb's version contains in-frame clones alone and is incomplete. This sample has 2 million to 2.5 million clones, with 85% to 95% found just once. Sequences were obtained from naive CD8+ T cells from PBMCs. The receptor set was obtained from a man between 18 and 29 years old in good health. Some clones in this sample may be carry-over from other donors' samples.

V and J are TRBV29-1 and TRBJ1-2; 10 nucleotides agree with TRBD1. This CDR3 has 14 amino acids. V shed 4 bases and J 7 bases; nucleotides not matched to a gene: 9. Germline assignment: CDR1 SQVTM and CDR2 ANQGSEA. CDR3 residues: CSVGQGAHDLGYTF. Written as DNA, the CDR3 is TGCAGCGTTGGACAGGGGGCGCATGACCTTGGCTACACCTTC.

The J gene is TRBJ2-7, the V gene TRBV27; 11 positions match TRBD2. The J segment lost 7 bases and the V segment lost 2 bases, leaving 13 bases of the junction unmatched. This CDR3 spans 17 amino acids. In germline, CDR1 is MNHEY, CDR2 SMNVEV (reference sequence). The DNA for the CDR3 is TGTGCCAGCAGTTTACTATCAGCGACTAGCGGGGTCCTGGAGCAGTACTTC. Encoded protein: CASSLLSATSGVLEQYF.

V and J are TRBV28 and TRBJ2-2, with no clear D. The germline V gene has CDR1 MDHEN and CDR2 SYDVKM. The CDR3 covers 13 residues. The V gene lost 4 bases and the J gene lost 8 bases, with 11 bases spanning the gap. The CDR3 reads CASSWGTLGELFF. The CDR3 region has the DNA TGTGCCAGCAGTTGGGGAACCTTAGGGGAGCTGTTTTTT.

V and J are TRBV27 and TRBJ1-2; a weak D match, TRBD1 (6 bases). There are 13 residues in the CDR3. Trimming stripped 6 bases from V and 7 bases from J, with 15 bases between. CDR1 and CDR2 (germline): MNHEY, SMNVEV (reference sequence). The CDR3 bases are TGTGCCAGCAGCAGGGGAAGAGGGCTTGGCTACACCTTC. Translated, it gives CASSRGRGLGYTF.

The chain links TRBV27 to TRBJ1-5; no definite D call. The germline gives CDR1 MNHEY, CDR2 SMNVEV (reference sequence). The CDR3 is made up of 16 amino acids. V shed 5 bases and J shed 5 bases, with 19 bases lying between them. The CDR3 bases are TGTGCCAGCAGTCCCCTCGAGCGGATTCAGCATCAGCCCCAGCATTTT. This translates into CASSPLERIQHQPQHF.